One and the same sample provided the 3 T cell receptor beta chains below, sequenced in a study of T cell repertoires in cytomegalovirus infection. TCRdb redid the calling of the reads with MiXCR, one entry per CDR3 protein. Among around 170,000 distinct CDR3 sequences listed, approximately 15% were seen once. The sequencing sample was made of PBMCs. The receptors were gathered from a human donor in good health (CMV status not recorded). Some clones in this sample may be carry-over from other donors' samples.

The gene calls are TRBV20-1 and TRBJ2-1; 11 positions match TRBD1. The length of the CDR3 is 14 residues. Per the germline V gene, CDR1 is DFQATT and CDR2 is SNEGSKA (reference sequence). The trim removed 2 bases at V and 6 bases at J, leaving 3 bases unmatched. Written as DNA, the CDR3 is TGCAGTGCTAGAAGAGGGACAGGGGGCAATGAGCAGTTCTTC. Encoded protein: CSARRGTGGNEQFF.

This clonotype was detected ten times or more. The rearrangement uses TRBV28 and TRBJ1-2, with 10 positions matching TRBD1. This CDR3 has 17 amino acids. Germline V gene lookup returns CDR1 MDHEN and CDR2 SYDVKM. V lost 3 bases and J lost 1; bases outside the gene matches: 8. The CDR3 bases are TGTGCCAGCAGTTTCGGGGACAGGGGAATGGATAACTATGGCTACACCTTC. Amino acid sequence: CASSFGDRGMDNYGYTF.

This clonotype appeared a few times. The chain's CDR3 is CASSYSAHGNEQYF. CDR3 sequence (DNA): TGTGCCAGCAGTTACTCGGCGCATGGGAACGAGCAGTACTTC. V and J are TRBV6-5 and TRBJ2-7, with D unclear. Germline V gene lookup returns CDR1 MNHEY and CDR2 SVGAGI. Trimming removed 0 bases at V and 5 bases at J, with 11 bases between. There are 14 residues in the CDR3.